The 7 T cell receptor beta chains below were found in one sample sequenced in a study of T cells in narcolepsy. TCRdb keeps only in-frame clones here, not all; method: immunoSEQ multiplex PCR. The sample consists of some 25,000 clones, approximately 85% of them appearing once. Sequenced input: CD45RA- memory CD4+ T cells from PBMCs. The receptors were sampled from a human donor with narcolepsy.

This clone has only a few counts. In nucleotides, the CDR3 is TGTGCCAGCAGCGTAGCAGGCGGGAGGCCCTACGAGCAGTACTTC. Translating gives CASSVAGGRPYEQYF. This rearrangement joins TRBV9 to TRBJ2-7, with 8 bases lining up with TRBD2. Losses at the gene ends were 0 bases for V and 2 bases for J; bases not matched to a gene: 4. This CDR3 comprises 15 residues. In germline, CDR1 is SGDLS, CDR2 YYNGEE.

This chain connects TRBV10-3 to TRBJ2-7, with 9 bases matching TRBD2. Per germline, CDR1 ENHRY and CDR2 SYGVKD. The CDR3 is 14 residues long. J gave up 9 bases and V 3 bases, and 9 bases lay outside the gene matches. Written as DNA, the CDR3 is TGTGCCATCAGTGATCGGAATAGCGGGAGCTGGCAGTACTTC. Encoded protein: CAISDRNSGSWQYF.

This clone was picked up a small number of times. The chain combines TRBV5-6 with TRBJ2-7; 8 bases are shared with TRBD1. J was trimmed by 5 bases and V by 4 bases; bases with no gene match: 8. The CDR3 runs to 14 residues. In germline, CDR1 is SGHDT, CDR2 YYEEEE. This CDR3 is CASSHAGTGNEQYF. The CDR3 DNA reads as TGTGCCAGCAGCCATGCCGGGACAGGCAACGAGCAGTACTTC.

The chain is built from TRBV28 and TRBJ1-5; D might be TRBD1 (5 bases). There are 14 residues in the CDR3. Trimming took off 3 bases at V and 5 bases at J, with 11 bases between the two ends. The germline CDR1 and CDR2 sequences are MDHEN and SYDVKM. The CDR3 is CASSLGQRDQPQHF. Here the CDR3 DNA reads TGTGCCAGCAGTTTGGGGCAGAGAGATCAGCCCCAGCATTTT.

The chain couples TRBV15 to TRBJ1-1; D is possibly TRBD1 (6 bases). CDR3 length equals 15 residues. CDR1 LNHNV and CDR2 YYDKDF come from the germline V gene (reference sequence). V gave up 4 bases and J gave up 3 bases, with 15 bases separating them. The DNA for the CDR3 is TGTGCCACCAGCACGACGAGGAAGGGGGACACTGAAGCTTTCTTT. As protein: CATSTTRKGDTEAFF.

This rearrangement joins TRBV5-6 to TRBJ2-5; 10 bases line up with TRBD2. CDR3 length: 14 amino acids. CDR1 and CDR2 (germline): SGHDT, YYEEEE. The junction had 6 bases not matched to a gene; V was cut back by 6 bases and J by 4 bases. The CDR3 here is CASILAGVAETQYF. Written as DNA, the CDR3 is TGTGCCAGCATCCTAGCGGGAGTGGCAGAGACCCAGTACTTC. Together with reference TRBV5-6 and TRBJ2-5, the CDR3 gives the full variable domain: DAGVTQSPTHLIKTRGQQVTLRCSPKSGHDTVSWYQQALGQGPQFIFQYYEEEERQRGNFPDRFSGHQFPNYSSELNVNALLLGDSALYLCASILAGVAETQYFGPGTRLLVL.

V and J are TRBV7-9 and TRBJ2-2, with TRBD2 matching over 8 bases. The V and J ends lost 5 bases and 0 bases, in that order; junction bases with no gene match: 5. Germline assignment: CDR1 SEHNR and CDR2 FQNEAQ (reference sequence). This CDR3 comprises 16 residues. The CDR3 sequence is CASSLTSGANTGELFF. The DNA of the CDR3 is TGTGCCAGCAGCCTAACTAGCGGCGCGAACACCGGGGAGCTGTTTTTT.